This TCR beta chain appears in the sequencing data of a study of vaccination and CD4 T cells after COVID-19. Turning to this clonotype: The antigen is not known.

The treatment is: approximately nine-day PBMC culture with coronavirus spike peptide pools or control peptides (ViraFEST assay). Trimming at V came to 5 bases and at J to 2 bases, leaving 4 bases not matched to a gene. Germline CDR1 and CDR2: MRHNA and SNTAGT. CDR3 length equals 16 residues. Sequencing of DNA taken from cultured CD4+ T cells relied on the Oncomine TCR Beta short-read assay. TCRdb ran MiXCR on the PCR reads and lists one entry per CDR3 protein. This sample has more than 15,000 distinct CDR3 sequences, with roughly 24% found just once. This receptor was obtained from a human donor with COVID-19. This chain links TRBV6-4 with TRBJ2-3; 13 bases fit TRBD2. The sequenced sample was cultured CD4+ T cells from blood. CDR3 nucleotides: TGTGCCAGCAGTCAACTAGCGGGGGGGCTCACAGATACGCAGTATTTT. Its translation is CASSQLAGGLTDTQYF.